This TCR beta chain was profiled in a study of OX40 agonist ivuxolimab in advanced cancers. Study findings and constraints: Both blood CD4+ and CD8+ T cells showed clonal growth by week 6 at 0.1 to 3.0 mg/kg. There were also nonresponders showing low normalized T-cell clonal expansion.

The CDR3 runs to 15 residues. The V and J ends lost 1 base and 0 bases respectively, with 7 bases between them. Germline V gene sequence: CDR1 SGHVS, CDR2 FQNEAQ. Remarks on this clone: Antigen: not known.

The repertoire was sequenced with immunoSEQ multiplex PCR; TCRdb's copy has only in-frame clones and lacks some. The table shows approximately 52,000 clones, with approximately 86% occurring only once. The specimen was CD4+ or CD8+ T cells sorted from blood, collected in a trial of the OX40 agonist ivuxolimab. This clonotype originated in an adult with an advanced solid tumor such as melanoma, head and neck, liver or kidney cancer. The rearrangement uses TRBV7-8 and TRBJ2-1; the D is unclear. The CDR3 protein is CASSLDGSSYNEQFF. CDR3 DNA: TGTGCCAGCAGCTTAGATGGAAGCTCCTACAATGAGCAGTTCTTC.